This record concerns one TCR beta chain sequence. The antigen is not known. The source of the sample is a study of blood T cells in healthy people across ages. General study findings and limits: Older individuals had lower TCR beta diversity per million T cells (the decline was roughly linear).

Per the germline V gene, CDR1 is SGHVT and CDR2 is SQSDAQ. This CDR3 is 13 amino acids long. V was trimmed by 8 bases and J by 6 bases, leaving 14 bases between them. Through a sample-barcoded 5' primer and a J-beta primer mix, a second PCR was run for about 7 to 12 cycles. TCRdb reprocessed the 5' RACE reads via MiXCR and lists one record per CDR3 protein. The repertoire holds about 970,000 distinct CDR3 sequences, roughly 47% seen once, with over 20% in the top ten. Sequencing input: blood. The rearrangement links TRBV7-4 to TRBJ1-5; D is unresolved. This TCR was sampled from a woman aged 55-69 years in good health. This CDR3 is CASVKGSGQPQHF. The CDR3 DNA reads TGTGCCAGCGTAAAGGGCTCCGGTCAGCCCCAGCATTTT.